One and the same sample provided the 8 T cell receptor beta chains below, sequenced in a study of lung T cells in sarcoidosis with Löfgren's syndrome. MiXCR was run by TCRdb on the reads, yielding one entry per CDR3 protein. The top ten clones hold about 2.2% of a sample with 60,000 to 70,000 distinct CDR3 sequences, roughly 20% of them seen once. The material sequenced was CD4+ T cells from PBMCs. The receptors originated from a human donor with sarcoidosis (Löfgren's syndrome or another form), or a control subject (not recorded which).

This clonotype was seen a handful of times. The chain has TRBV5-1 and TRBJ2-3; either TRBD1 or TRBD2 may supply D (5 bases each). CDR1 SGHRS and CDR2 YFSETQ come from the germline V gene. The CDR3 totals 17 residues. V was clipped by 3 bases and J by 2 bases, with 19 bases between them. CDR3 protein: CASSSRPRDGFTDTQYF. CDR3 DNA: TGCGCCAGCAGCTCGCGCCCCCGGGACGGATTCACAGATACGCAGTATTTT.

The chain employs TRBV2 and TRBJ2-3, with D perhaps TRBD1 (5 bases). The CDR3 totals 13 residues. Germline CDR1 SNHLY, CDR2 FYNNEI. Trimming pared 8 bases from V and 1 base from J, leaving 10 bases between. In nucleotides, the CDR3 is TGTGCCAGCGGGGCTACGCGCACAGATACGCAGTATTTT. This translates into CASGATRTDTQYF.

The V and J genes are TRBV2 and TRBJ2-2; TRBD1 aligns across 9 bases. V lost 4 bases to trimming and J lost 5 bases; unmatched junction nucleotides: 5. CDR1 is SNHLY and CDR2 is FYNNEI in the germline V gene. The CDR3 totals 15 residues. The CDR3, as DNA: TGTGCCAGCAGTGGGGGACAGGGTCGGACCGGGGAGCTGTTTTTT. It yields the protein CASSGGQGRTGELFF.

Many counts were recorded for this clonotype. This chain links TRBV28 with TRBJ1-5; a possible D gene is TRBD1 (6 bases). This CDR3 comprises 17 residues. V was shortened by 7 bases and J by 1 base, with 20 bases between the two germline ends. Germline V gene sequence: CDR1 MDHEN, CDR2 SYDVKM. Here the CDR3 reads CASIETLGGASNQPQHF. The CDR3 bases are TGTGCCAGCATCGAAACCCTTGGGGGGGCGAGCAATCAGCCCCAGCATTTT. The entire variable domain, with the rest obtained from reference TRBV28 and TRBJ1-5, is as follows: DVKVTQSSRYLVKRTGEKVFLECVQDMDHENMFWYRQDPGLGLRLIYFSYDVKMKEKGDIPEGYSVSREKKERFSLILESASTNQTSMYLCASIETLGGASNQPQHFGDGTRLSIL.

About this clonotype: No conserved phenylalanine or tryptophan is present at the end of the CDR3, so a read error is the likely explanation. This chain connects TRBV6-5 to TRBJ2-5; no reliable D call. CDR1 MNHEY and CDR2 SVGAGI come from the germline V gene. The CDR3 contains 11 residues. V gave up 6 bases and J gave up 6 bases, with 8 bases separating them. CDR3 sequence: CASRTRKTQYL. The CDR3 nucleotides are TGTGCCAGCAGGACCCGGAAGACCCAGTACCTC.

This clonotype has only a few counts. This sequence joins TRBV5-1 and TRBJ2-2, with 10 positions matching TRBD2. The V gene end was trimmed by 0 bases and the J gene end by 4 bases; junction bases not matched to a gene: 0. This CDR3 has 15 residues. Germline CDR1 and CDR2: SGHRS and YFSETQ. CDR3 in amino acids: CASSLASGSTGELFF. The CDR3, as DNA: TGCGCCAGCAGCTTGGCTAGCGGGAGCACCGGGGAGCTGTTTTTT. The full variable domain, in which reference TRBV5-1 and TRBJ2-2 provide the parts outside the CDR3, is KAGVTQTPRYLIKTRGQQVTLSCSPISGHRSVSWYQQTPGQGLQFLFEYFSETQRNKGNFPGRFSGRQFSNSRSEMNVSTLELGDSALYLCASSLASGSTGELFFGEGSRLTVL.

Comments on this clonotype: One base away lies a much larger clone, so this may be a sequencing read error. The chain joins TRBV12-3 or TRBV12-4 to TRBJ1-1; D unresolved. The CDR3 runs to 14 residues. V lost 7 bases to trimming and J lost 1 base, with 13 bases between them. DNA of the CDR3: TGTGCCAGCAACAAACAGTGGACGAACACTGAAGCTTTCTTT. Residues: CASNKQWTNTEAFF.

This sequence joins TRBV19 and TRBJ1-1, with D unresolved. The length of the CDR3 is 13 residues. Germline-derived CDR1 and CDR2 are LNHDA and SQIVND (reference sequence). The germline V and J ends were trimmed by 3 bases and 2 bases, with 7 bases remaining between them. The CDR3 DNA sequence: TGTGCCAGTAGTATGAGGGAAAACACTGAAGCTTTCTTT. Its protein product is CASSMRENTEAFF.